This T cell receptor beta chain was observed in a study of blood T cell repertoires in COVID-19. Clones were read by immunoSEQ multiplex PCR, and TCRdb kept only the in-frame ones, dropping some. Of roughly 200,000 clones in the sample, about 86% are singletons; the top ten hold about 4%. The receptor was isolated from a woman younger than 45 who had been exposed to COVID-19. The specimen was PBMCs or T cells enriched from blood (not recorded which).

The CDR3 sequence is CASSLSGVPETQYF. The DNA for the CDR3 is TGTGCCAGTAGTCTAAGCGGGGTCCCGGAGACCCAGTACTTC. The rearrangement joins TRBV19 to TRBJ2-5; 7 nucleotides line up with TRBD2. J was trimmed by 5 bases and V by 5 bases; bases with no gene match: 8. From germline, CDR1 is LNHDA and CDR2 SQIVND (reference sequence). The CDR3 sequence is 14 residues long.